These 18 T cell receptor beta chains were all obtained from the same sample, sequenced in a study of identical twins. In TCRdb, the 5' RACE reads were re-called with MiXCR into one record per CDR3 protein. This table has fewer than 500,000 distinct CDR3 sequences, more than 13% appearing once. These same records also appear under a second study, on yellow fever vaccine responses in identical twins.

Sequenced input: CD4+ T cells sorted from blood. These receptor sequences come from a woman aged 18-29 years in good health.

The chain employs TRBV11-2 and TRBJ2-5; D is perhaps TRBD2 (6 bases). The ends were cut back, 8 bases at V and 7 bases at J, with 20 bases in the middle. The CDR3 totals 14 residues. Germline V gene lookup returns CDR1 SGHAT and CDR2 FQNNGV. In DNA form, the CDR3 reads TGTGCCAGCCTCTCGACTAGGACATCGGGGACCCAGTACTTC. Its protein product is CASLSTRTSGTQYF. Drawing the rest from reference TRBV11-2 and TRBJ2-5, the complete variable domain is EAGVAQSPRYKIIEKRQSVAFWCNPISGHATLYWYQQILGQGPKLLIQFQNNGVVDDSQLPKDRFSAERLKGVDSTLKIQPAKLEDSAVYLCASLSTRTSGTQYFGPGTRLLVL.

This clonotype showed up just a few times. This rearrangement joins TRBV6-2 or TRBV6-3 to TRBJ2-7, with 9 bases matching TRBD2. Germline V gives CDR1 MNHEY, CDR2 SVGEGT. The CDR3 totals 15 residues. The trim removed 0 bases at V and 5 bases at J, leaving 5 bases unmatched. CDR3 bases: TGTGCCAGCAGTTACTCTCGGCTAGCGGGAAACGAGCAGTACTTC. It encodes CASSYSRLAGNEQYF.

The sample holds a few counts of this clonotype. The chain employs TRBV4-1 and TRBJ2-2; 12 nucleotides align to TRBD2. The ends lost 4 bases at V and 4 bases at J; junction bases unmatched: 4. The CDR3 is 16 residues long. CDR1 is MGHRA and CDR2 is YSYEKL in the germline V gene. CDR3 DNA: TGCGCCAGCAGCCCTCTAGCGGGAGGGATCACCGGGGAGCTGTTTTTT. Translating gives CASSPLAGGITGELFF.

There are a few counts of this clonotype. This rearrangement joins TRBV11-2 to TRBJ1-2, with D possibly being TRBD1 (6 bases). The CDR3 loop spans 15 amino acids. The germline V gene encodes CDR1 SGHAT and CDR2 FQNNGV. Trimming pared 2 bases from V and 0 bases from J, leaving 10 bases between. CDR3 coding DNA: TGTGCCAGCAGCTTATCGACAGGAGCTAACTATGGCTACACCTTC. As protein: CASSLSTGANYGYTF.

This clonotype was observed a handful of times. This chain uses TRBV6-2 or TRBV6-3 with TRBJ2-1; D unresolved. From germline, CDR1 is MNHEY and CDR2 SVGEGT. CDR3 length equals 13 residues. V was trimmed by 7 bases and J by 3 bases, leaving 10 bases between them. The CDR3 spells CASNDPGYNEQFF. The CDR3 DNA is TGTGCCAGCAACGATCCGGGCTACAATGAGCAGTTCTTC.

This clonotype was found many times. The chain links TRBV11-2 to TRBJ2-3, with TRBD2 identical over 7 bases. There are 15 residues in the CDR3. The trim removed 7 bases at V and 6 bases at J, leaving 13 bases unmatched. Germline loops: CDR1 SGHAT, CDR2 FQNNGV. The CDR3 loop reads CASTRNGRFIDTQYF. CDR3 bases: TGTGCCAGCACCCGTAACGGGAGGTTTATCGATACGCAGTATTTT.

The table lists this clonotype with a few counts. The rearrangement uses TRBV5-1 and TRBJ2-1; D may be TRBD1 or TRBD2 (6 bases each). The CDR3 is 14 amino acids. V lost 5 bases, J lost 7 bases, and 16 bases lay in between. Germline CDR1 and CDR2: SGHRS and YFSETQ. The CDR3 DNA sequence: TGCGCCAGCAGGAAGGGGGAGGTTGGGAATGAGCAGTTCTTC. This encodes CASRKGEVGNEQFF.

This clonotype turned up a few times. The chain combines TRBV6-1 with TRBJ2-5, with 7 nucleotides matching TRBD2. Germline assignment: CDR1 MNHNS and CDR2 SASEGT. This CDR3 comprises 14 residues. V shed 10 bases and J 5 bases; nucleotides not matched to a gene: 13. CDR3 nucleotide sequence: TGTGCCATCAATCTAGATATGGGGGGGGAGACCCAGTACTTC. Its translation: CAINLDMGGETQYF.

Only a few counts were recorded for this clonotype. The DNA of the CDR3 is TGTGCCTGGATGCAAGATACGCAGTATTTT. It translates to CAWMQDTQYF. This chain uses TRBV30 with TRBJ2-3; D is unclear. Trimming removed 4 bases from V and 5 bases from J, with 4 bases in between. The CDR3 extends over 10 amino acids. Germline assignment: CDR1 GTSNPN and CDR2 SVGIG (reference sequence).

This clonotype was observed many times. J is TRBJ1-6 and V is TRBV16, with D tentatively TRBD1 (6 bases). Germline V gene lookup returns CDR1 KGHSY and CDR2 FQNENV. This CDR3 is built from 16 residues. V lost 8 bases and J 6 bases, leaving 20 bases between the germline ends. The CDR3 nucleotides read TGTGCCAGCGGAAACCGACAGGCCGGCGGTAATTCACCCCTCCACTTT. It specifies CASGNRQAGGNSPLHF.

The rearrangement uses TRBV9 and TRBJ2-3; a possible D gene is TRBD2 (5 bases). Germline V lookup: CDR1 SGDLS, CDR2 YYNGEE. The CDR3 is made up of 16 amino acids. Trimming removed 0 bases at V and 0 bases at J, with 11 bases between. Here the CDR3 DNA reads TGTGCCAGCAGCGTAGGGAGGAGTTTCAGCACAGATACGCAGTATTTT. Residues: CASSVGRSFSTDTQYF. Using reference TRBV9 and TRBJ2-3 for the parts outside the CDR3, the full variable domain is DSGVTQTPKHLITATGQRVTLRCSPRSGDLSVYWYQQSLDQGLQFLIQYYNGEERAKGNILERFSAQQFPDLHSELNLSSLELGDSALYFCASSVGRSFSTDTQYFGPGTRLTVL.

The J gene is TRBJ2-7, the V gene TRBV20-1, with a tentative D call TRBD2 (6 bases). Germline V gives CDR1 DFQATT, CDR2 SNEGSKA (reference sequence). V was trimmed by 3 bases and J by 0 bases, leaving 15 bases between them. This CDR3 spans 15 amino acids. DNA of the CDR3: TGCAGTGCTAGTAGGCCGGGACTTATCTCCTACGAGCAGTACTTC. It yields the protein CSASRPGLISYEQYF.

This clonotype turned up a few times. The rearrangement joins TRBV11-2 to TRBJ2-3, with 14 bases matching TRBD2. Germline loops: CDR1 SGHAT, CDR2 FQNNGV. The CDR3 contains 18 residues. V shed 2 bases, J shed 2 bases, and the junction held 6 bases outside the gene matches. The CDR3 DNA reads as TGTGCCAGCAGCTTACGACTAGCGGGAGGGGGGGTCACAGATACGCAGTATTTT. As protein: CASSLRLAGGGVTDTQYF.

The CDR3 reads CASSQAGPLGNEQFF. CDR3 sequence (DNA): TGTGCCAGCAGCCAAGCGGGACCCCTGGGAAATGAGCAGTTCTTC. The J gene is TRBJ2-1, the V gene TRBV3-1; D tentatively fits TRBD1 or TRBD2 (5 bases each). Germline V CDR1 and CDR2: LGHDT, YNNKEL (reference sequence). With 1 base removed from V and 7 bases from J, the gap between germline ends came to 14 bases. This CDR3 is 15 amino acids long.

In its sample, this clonotype was seen a few times. The V gene is TRBV27, the J gene TRBJ2-1; 7 bases map to TRBD2. V was clipped by 2 bases and J by 10 bases; unmatched bases: 8. The CDR3 spans 14 residues. Germline V gives CDR1 MNHEY, CDR2 SMNVEV (reference sequence). Written as DNA, the CDR3 is TGTGCCAGCAGTTTAAACGCGGGGGTAGGGGAGCAGTTCTTC. Translation: CASSLNAGVGEQFF.

The rearrangement joins TRBV30 to TRBJ2-2; a possible D gene is TRBD1 (5 bases). Trimming shortened V by 2 bases and J by 7 bases, and 11 bases separated the two germline ends. CDR1 GTSNPN and CDR2 SVGIG come from the germline V gene (reference sequence). CDR3 size: 13 residues. This CDR3 is CAWSTQGNGELFF. The CDR3 DNA sequence: TGTGCCTGGAGTACGCAGGGAAACGGGGAGCTGTTTTTT.

This clonotype has a handful of counts. The chain links TRBV5-5 to TRBJ2-2; 7 nucleotides align to TRBD2. V was pared by 6 bases and J by 1 base, with 15 bases of the junction left unmatched. Per germline, CDR1 SGHKS and CDR2 YYEKEE (reference sequence). The CDR3 has 18 residues. The CDR3 bases are TGTGCCAGCACCATTCTGAGGGCCATAGCGGGGAACACCGGGGAGCTGTTTTTT. Its translation: CASTILRAIAGNTGELFF.

CDR3 bases: TGTGCCAGCAGCTACTGGGCAGGGGGCACAGATACGCAGTATTTT. It yields the protein CASSYWAGGTDTQYF. The chain combines TRBV12-3 or TRBV12-4 with TRBJ2-3; TRBD1 might be the D (6 bases). Trimming cost V 6 bases and J 1 base, with 14 bases left between them. This CDR3 contains 15 residues.